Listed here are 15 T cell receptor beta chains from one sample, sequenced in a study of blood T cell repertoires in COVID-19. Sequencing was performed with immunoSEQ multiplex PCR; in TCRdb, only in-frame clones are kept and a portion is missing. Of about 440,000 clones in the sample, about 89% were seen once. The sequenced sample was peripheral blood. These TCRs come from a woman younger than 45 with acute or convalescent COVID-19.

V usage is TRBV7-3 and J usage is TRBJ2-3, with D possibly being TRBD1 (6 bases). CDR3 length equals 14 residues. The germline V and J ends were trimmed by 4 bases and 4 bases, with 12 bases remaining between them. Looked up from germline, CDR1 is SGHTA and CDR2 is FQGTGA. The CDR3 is CASSYGTSSDTQYF. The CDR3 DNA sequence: TGTGCCAGCAGCTACGGGACAAGTTCAGATACGCAGTATTTT. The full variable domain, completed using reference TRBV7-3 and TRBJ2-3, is GAGVSQTPSNKVTEKGKYVELRCDPISGHTALYWYRQSLGQGPEFLIYFQGTGAADDSGLPNDRFFAVRPEGSVSTLKIQRTERGDSAVYLCASSYGTSSDTQYFGPGTRLTVL.

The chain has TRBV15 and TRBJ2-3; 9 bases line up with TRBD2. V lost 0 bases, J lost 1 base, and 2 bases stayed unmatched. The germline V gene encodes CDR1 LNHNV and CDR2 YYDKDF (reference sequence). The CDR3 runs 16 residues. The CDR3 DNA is TGTGCCACCAGCAGAGAGCGGGGGGGCCGCACAGATACGCAGTATTTT. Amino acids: CATSRERGGRTDTQYF.

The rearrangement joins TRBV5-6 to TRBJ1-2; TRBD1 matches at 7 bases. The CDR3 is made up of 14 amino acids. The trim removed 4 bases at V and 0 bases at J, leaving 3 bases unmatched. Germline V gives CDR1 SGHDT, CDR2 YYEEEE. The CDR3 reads CASSPGGTNYGYTF. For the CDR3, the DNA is TGTGCCAGCAGCCCAGGGGGAACTAACTATGGCTACACCTTC.

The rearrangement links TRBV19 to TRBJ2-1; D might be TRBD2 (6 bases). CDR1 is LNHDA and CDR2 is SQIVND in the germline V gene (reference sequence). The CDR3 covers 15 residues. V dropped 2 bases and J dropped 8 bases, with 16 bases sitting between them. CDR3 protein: CASSIRRGLAHEQFF. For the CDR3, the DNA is TGTGCCAGTAGTATAAGGCGGGGTCTTGCCCATGAGCAGTTCTTC.

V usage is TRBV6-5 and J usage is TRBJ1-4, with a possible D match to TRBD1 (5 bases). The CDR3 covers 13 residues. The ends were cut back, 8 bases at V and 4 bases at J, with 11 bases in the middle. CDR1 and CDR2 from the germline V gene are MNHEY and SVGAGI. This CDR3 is CASWRGGNEKLFF. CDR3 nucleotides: TGTGCCAGCTGGAGGGGCGGTAATGAAAAACTGTTTTTT.

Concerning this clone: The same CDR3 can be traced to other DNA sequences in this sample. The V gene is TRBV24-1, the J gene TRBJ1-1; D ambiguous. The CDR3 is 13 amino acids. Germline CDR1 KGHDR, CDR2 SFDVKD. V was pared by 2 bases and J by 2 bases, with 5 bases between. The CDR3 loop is CATSDSVNTEAFF. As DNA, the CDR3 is TGTGCCACCAGTGATTCGGTTAACACTGAAGCTTTCTTT.

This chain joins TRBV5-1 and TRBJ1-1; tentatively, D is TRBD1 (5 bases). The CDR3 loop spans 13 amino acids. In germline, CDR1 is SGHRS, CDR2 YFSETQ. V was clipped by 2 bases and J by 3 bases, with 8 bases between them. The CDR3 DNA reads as TGCGCCAGCAGCTTCGGGGGACACACTGAAGCTTTCTTT. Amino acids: CASSFGGHTEAFF.

The CDR3 spells CASSSVLAGGSDTQYF. Here the CDR3 DNA reads TGTGCCAGCAGTTCTGTACTAGCGGGGGGGTCAGATACGCAGTATTTT. The genes are TRBV28 and TRBJ2-3, with TRBD2 identical over 13 bases. The germline V gene encodes CDR1 MDHEN and CDR2 SYDVKM. The V gene end was trimmed by 4 bases and the J gene end by 4 bases; junction bases not matched to a gene: 5. The CDR3 totals 16 residues.

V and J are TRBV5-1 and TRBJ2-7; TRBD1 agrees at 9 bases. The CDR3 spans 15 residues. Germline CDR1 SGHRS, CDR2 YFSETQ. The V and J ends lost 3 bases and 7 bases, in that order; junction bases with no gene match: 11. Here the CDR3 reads CASSSLGQGAGEQYF. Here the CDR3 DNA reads TGCGCCAGCAGCTCCCTGGGACAGGGAGCTGGGGAGCAGTACTTC.

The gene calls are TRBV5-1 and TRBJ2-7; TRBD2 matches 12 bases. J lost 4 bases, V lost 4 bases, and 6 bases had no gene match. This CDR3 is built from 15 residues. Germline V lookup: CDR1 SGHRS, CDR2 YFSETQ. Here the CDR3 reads CASSPTSGGSYEQYF. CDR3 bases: TGCGCCAGCAGCCCGACTAGCGGGGGTTCATACGAGCAGTACTTC.

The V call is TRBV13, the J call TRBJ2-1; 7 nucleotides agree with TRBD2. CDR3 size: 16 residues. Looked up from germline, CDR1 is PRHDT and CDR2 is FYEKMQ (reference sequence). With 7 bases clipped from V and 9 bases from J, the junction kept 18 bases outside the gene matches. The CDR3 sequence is CASTNPSGGGTIEQFF. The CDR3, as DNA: TGTGCCAGCACCAACCCCTCGGGGGGAGGAACAATTGAGCAGTTCTTC.

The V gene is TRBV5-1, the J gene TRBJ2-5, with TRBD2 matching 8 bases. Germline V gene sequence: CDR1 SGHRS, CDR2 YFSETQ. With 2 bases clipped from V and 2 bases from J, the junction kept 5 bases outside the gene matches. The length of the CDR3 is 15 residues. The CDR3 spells CASSFLAGKQETQYF. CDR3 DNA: TGCGCCAGCAGCTTCTTAGCGGGGAAACAAGAGACCCAGTACTTC.

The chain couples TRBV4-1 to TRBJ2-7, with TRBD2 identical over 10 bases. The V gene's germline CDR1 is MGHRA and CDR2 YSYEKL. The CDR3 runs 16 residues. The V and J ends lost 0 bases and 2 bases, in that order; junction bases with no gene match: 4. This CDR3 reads CASSQDPSGGPYEQYF. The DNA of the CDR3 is TGCGCCAGCAGCCAAGATCCTAGCGGGGGTCCCTACGAGCAGTACTTC.

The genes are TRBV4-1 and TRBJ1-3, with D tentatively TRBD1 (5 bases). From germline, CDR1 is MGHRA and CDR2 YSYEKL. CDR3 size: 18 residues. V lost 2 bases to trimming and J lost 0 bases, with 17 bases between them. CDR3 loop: CASSQSLSRVSSGNTIYF. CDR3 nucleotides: TGCGCCAGCAGCCAATCACTATCCAGGGTCAGCTCTGGAAACACCATATATTTT.

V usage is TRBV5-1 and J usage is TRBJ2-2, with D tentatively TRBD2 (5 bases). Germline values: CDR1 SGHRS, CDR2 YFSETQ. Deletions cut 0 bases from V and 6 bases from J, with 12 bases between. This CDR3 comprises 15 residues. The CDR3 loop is CASSLAGSGAGELFF. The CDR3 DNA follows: TGCGCCAGCAGCTTGGCGGGGAGCGGCGCCGGGGAGCTGTTTTTT.